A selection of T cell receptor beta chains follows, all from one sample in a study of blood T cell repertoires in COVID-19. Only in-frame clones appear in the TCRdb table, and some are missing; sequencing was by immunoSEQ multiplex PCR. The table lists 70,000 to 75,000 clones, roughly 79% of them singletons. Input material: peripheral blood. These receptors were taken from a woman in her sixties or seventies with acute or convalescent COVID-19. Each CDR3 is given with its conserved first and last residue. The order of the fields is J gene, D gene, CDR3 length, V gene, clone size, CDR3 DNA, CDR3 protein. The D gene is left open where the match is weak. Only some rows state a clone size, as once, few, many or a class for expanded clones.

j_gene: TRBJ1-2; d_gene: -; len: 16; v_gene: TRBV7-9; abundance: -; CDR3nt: TGTGCCAGCAGCTTAGGGCAGGGCGCCAGAGGGGGTGGCTACACCTTC; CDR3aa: CASSLGQGARGGGYTF
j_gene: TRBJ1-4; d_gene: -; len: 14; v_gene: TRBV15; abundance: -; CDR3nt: TGTGCCACCAGCAGAGGGGGAGCTAATGAAAAACTGTTTTTT; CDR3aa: CATSRGGANEKLFF
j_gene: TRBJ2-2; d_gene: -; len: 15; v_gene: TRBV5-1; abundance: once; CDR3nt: TGCGCCAGCAGCTTGCTCCTAGGGGGGGACGGGGAGCTGTTTTTT; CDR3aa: CASSLLLGGDGELFF
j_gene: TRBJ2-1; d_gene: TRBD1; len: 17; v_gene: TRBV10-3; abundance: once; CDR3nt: TGTGCCATCTCCGGGACAGGGGAGGTAATGACCTACAATGAGCAGTTCTTC; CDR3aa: CAISGTGEVMTYNEQFF
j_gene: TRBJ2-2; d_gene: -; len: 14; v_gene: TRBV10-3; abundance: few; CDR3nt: TGTGCCATCAGCGGGAAAGCAGGGGCTGGGGAGCTGTTTTTT; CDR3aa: CAISGKAGAGELFF
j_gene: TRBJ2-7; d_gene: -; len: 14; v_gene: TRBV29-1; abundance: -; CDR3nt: TGCAGCACCCTACAGGGCGGCTCCTCGTACGAGCAGTACTTC; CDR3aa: CSTLQGGSSYEQYF
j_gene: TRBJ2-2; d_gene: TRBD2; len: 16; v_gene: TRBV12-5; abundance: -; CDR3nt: TGTGCTTGTGGATCCGGGGGGGGGCCCCACACCGGGGAGCTGTTTTTT; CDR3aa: CACGSGGGPHTGELFF
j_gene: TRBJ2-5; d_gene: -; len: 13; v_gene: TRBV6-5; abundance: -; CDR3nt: TGTGCCAGCAGCGACTACTCTACGGAGACCCAGTACTTC; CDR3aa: CASSDYSTETQYF
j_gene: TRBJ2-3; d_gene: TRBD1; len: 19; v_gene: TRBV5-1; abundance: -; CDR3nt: TGCGCCAGCAGCGTCATGCGGATACCGGGACAGGGGAGCACAGATACGCAGTATTTT; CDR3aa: CASSVMRIPGQGSTDTQYF
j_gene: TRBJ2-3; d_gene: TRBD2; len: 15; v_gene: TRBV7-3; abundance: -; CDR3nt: TGTGCCAGCAGCTCCTTTAGCGGGAGAACAGATACGCAGTATTTT; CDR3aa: CASSSFSGRTDTQYF
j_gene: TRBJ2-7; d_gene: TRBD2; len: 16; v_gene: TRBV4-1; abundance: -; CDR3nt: TGCGCCAGCAGCCAAGATCTAGTATCCGGGAGGTACGAGCAGTACTTC; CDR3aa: CASSQDLVSGRYEQYF
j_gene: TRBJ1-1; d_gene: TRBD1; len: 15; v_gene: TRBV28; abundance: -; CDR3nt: TGTGCCAGCAGCCTTCCGGACAGGATCCTAACTGAAGCTTTCTTT; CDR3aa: CASSLPDRILTEAFF
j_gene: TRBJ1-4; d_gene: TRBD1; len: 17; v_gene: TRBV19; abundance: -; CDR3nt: TGTGCCAGTAGTAGGAGGACAGGGGGTGCAACTAATGAAAAACTGTTTTTT; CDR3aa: CASSRRTGGATNEKLFF
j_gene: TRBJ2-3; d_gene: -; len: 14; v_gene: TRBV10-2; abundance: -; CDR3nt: TGCGCCAGCAAGAGACAGGAGAGCACAGATACGCAGTATTTT; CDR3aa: CASKRQESTDTQYF
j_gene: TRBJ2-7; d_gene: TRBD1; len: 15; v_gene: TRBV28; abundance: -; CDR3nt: TGTGCCAGCAGACCCCCGACAGGGGAATGGAGCGAGCAGTACTTC; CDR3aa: CASRPPTGEWSEQYF